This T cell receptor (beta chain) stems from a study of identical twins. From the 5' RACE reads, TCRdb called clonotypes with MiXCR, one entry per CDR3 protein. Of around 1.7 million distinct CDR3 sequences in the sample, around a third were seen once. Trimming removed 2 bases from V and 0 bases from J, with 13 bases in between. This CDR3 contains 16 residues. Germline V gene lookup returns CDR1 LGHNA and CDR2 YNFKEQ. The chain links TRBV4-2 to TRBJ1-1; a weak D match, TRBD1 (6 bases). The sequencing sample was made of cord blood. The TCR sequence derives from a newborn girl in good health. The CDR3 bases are TGTGCCAGCAGCCAACGGGCAGGGGCCATGAACACTGAAGCTTTCTTT. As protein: CASSQRAGAMNTEAFF.